This T cell receptor (beta chain) was identified during a study of blood T cell repertoires in COVID-19. Authors' methods: Estimates of nucleated cell counts were drawn from the amplification of reference gene primers. The repertoire was sequenced with immunoSEQ multiplex PCR; TCRdb's copy has only in-frame clones and lacks some. Clonal size and the V and J genes are those of that table, whereas D and trimming came from the DNA. This repertoire shows 190,000 or so clones, roughly nine tenths found once; its top ten account for about 0.81%. The V gene lost 2 bases and the J gene lost 4 bases, with 6 bases spanning the gap. The CDR3 spans 13 residues. The germline gives CDR1 KGHSY, CDR2 FQNENV.

The specimen sequenced was peripheral blood. The sequence was collected from a woman in her 70s with acute or convalescent COVID-19. J is TRBJ2-1 and V is TRBV16, with D unclear. The DNA for the CDR3 is TGTGCCAGCAGCCAAGATCAGTACAATGAGCAGTTCTTC. It yields the protein CASSQDQYNEQFF. The full variable domain, in which reference TRBV16 and TRBJ2-1 provide the parts outside the CDR3, is GEEVAQTPKHLVRGEGQKAKLYCAPIKGHSYVFWYQQVLKNEFKFLISFQNENVFDETGMPKERFSAKCLPNSPCSLEIQATKLEDSAVYFCASSQDQYNEQFFGPGTRLTVL.